The TCR beta chain described here comes from a study of blood T cell repertoires in COVID-19. As for the study in general: Sites across the United States, Italy and Spain contributed samples from acute and convalescent COVID-19.

Individuals aged 18 to 89 years were recruited from 24 US areas. This CDR3 spans 14 amino acids. CDR1 is LGHDT and CDR2 is YNNKEL in the germline V gene (reference sequence). V shed 4 bases and J shed 4 bases, with 10 bases lying between them. Per the original data handling: Nucleated cell counts were estimated from reference gene primer amplification. Produced via immunoSEQ multiplex PCR; TCRdb's table is partial and in-frame only. The D gene and trimming were derived from the DNA, and the V and J assignments and clone size from that table. The data show 200,000 to 250,000 clones, over 80% seen once.

The receptor's source is a woman aged 25 to 39 with acute COVID-19. V is TRBV3-1 (or the pseudogene TRBV3-2) and J is TRBJ2-2, with D possibly being TRBD1 (6 bases). Sequenced sample: PBMCs or T cells enriched from blood (not recorded which). The CDR3 is CASSLGQSTGELFF. CDR3 DNA: TGTGCCAGCAGCCTCGGACAGTCCACCGGGGAGCTGTTTTTT.